This T cell receptor (beta chain) was sequenced in a study of T cell repertoires in cytomegalovirus infection. The overall study: Both a matching HLA type and CMV infection were indicated by public TCR beta signatures. Broader study findings: Ex vivo responses were dominated by HLA-C-restricted CMV-specific TCR beta clonotypes.

Trimming cost V 2 bases and J 5 bases, with 5 bases left between them. The CDR3 runs 12 residues. Germline values: CDR1 SGHTA, CDR2 FQGNSA. TCRdb re-analysed the reads in MiXCR, keeping a single row per CDR3 protein. The sample yields fewer than 650,000 distinct CDR3 sequences, about 39% seen once. This clonotype was counted ten times or more. The antigen remains unidentified. This chain connects TRBV7-2 to TRBJ2-3, with D unresolved. The sequence came from a human donor in good health (CMV status not recorded). Some clones in this sample may be carry-over from other donors' samples. The sample in question was cultured PBMCs, obtained from culture after CMV antigen stimulation. The CDR3 coding sequence is TGTGCCAGCAGCTTATTTCAAGATACGCAGTATTTT. As protein: CASSLFQDTQYF.